What follows are 6 T cell receptor beta chains derived from one specimen sequenced in a study of blood T cell repertoires in COVID-19 (dated by TCRdb to 2019 to 2021). Library prep was done by the immunoSEQ multiplex PCR assay. TCRdb re-hosts the immuneACCESS table, in-frame sequences only. Its copies lack some clones; in the studies checked, an unresolved V gene accounts for under half of them, and the cause for the rest is not known. Within this sample are about 250,000 clones, with roughly 86% of them counted one time only. The ten largest clones add up to 1.6% of the sample. Sample: peripheral blood. Source of these receptors: a woman in her fifties or sixties who had recovered from COVID-19.

V is TRBV7-2 and J is TRBJ2-1; tentatively, D is TRBD2 (5 bases). The CDR3 runs to 12 residues. Germline loops: CDR1 SGHTA, CDR2 FQGNSA. The germline V and J ends were trimmed by 8 bases and 6 bases, with 11 bases remaining between them. The CDR3 bases are TGTGCCAGCTACCTAGCCGGCAATGAGCAGTTCTTC. Protein: CASYLAGNEQFF. The whole variable domain, remainder taken from reference TRBV7-2 and TRBJ2-1, is GAGVSQSPSNKVTEKGKDVELRCDPISGHTALYWYRQSLGQGLEFLIYFQGNSAPDKSGLPSDRFSAERTGGSVSTLTIQRTQQEDSAVYLCASYLAGNEQFFGPGTRLTVL.

The chain recombines TRBV28 with TRBJ2-7, with 9 bases aligning to TRBD2. Looked up from germline, CDR1 is MDHEN and CDR2 is SYDVKM. This CDR3 spans 15 amino acids. V shed 5 bases and J 0 bases; nucleotides not matched to a gene: 5. The CDR3 sequence is CASSPSGGNSYEQYF. As DNA, the CDR3 is TGTGCCAGCAGTCCGAGCGGGGGGAACTCCTACGAGCAGTACTTC.

The gene calls are TRBV4-1 and TRBJ2-5, with TRBD2 matching 7 bases. After removal of 3 bases from V and 4 bases from J, the junction contained 8 bases not matched to a gene. The CDR3 has 15 residues. Germline V CDR1 and CDR2: MGHRA, YSYEKL. This chain's CDR3 is CASSQDGGTRETQYF. As DNA, the CDR3 is TGCGCCAGCAGCCAGGACGGGGGGACGCGAGAGACCCAGTACTTC.

This clone was counted a single time. The J gene is TRBJ1-3, the V gene TRBV9; D not resolved. V lost 4 bases and J lost 0, with 11 bases in between. Germline loops: CDR1 SGDLS, CDR2 YYNGEE. This CDR3 comprises 15 residues. The CDR3 is CASSRGSYSGNTIYF. CDR3 bases: TGTGCCAGCAGCCGTGGCTCTTACTCTGGAAACACCATATATTTT.

The chain has TRBV14 and TRBJ1-2; perhaps TRBD1 as D (6 bases). The CDR3 covers 14 residues. In germline, CDR1 is SGHDN, CDR2 FVKESK. V gave up 0 bases and J gave up 7 bases, with 12 bases separating them. Here the CDR3 reads CASSQDRYRVGYTF. In DNA form, the CDR3 reads TGTGCCAGCAGCCAAGATAGGTACAGGGTTGGCTACACCTTC.

This clone has only a few counts. The chain recombines TRBV5-1 with TRBJ1-2, with TRBD1 as a possible D gene (5 bases). Germline lookup yields CDR1 SGHRS and CDR2 YFSETQ. CDR3 length: 15 amino acids. Trimming took off 0 bases at V and 9 bases at J, with 18 bases between the two ends. For the CDR3, the DNA is TGCGCCAGCAGCTTGGGGGACGGACTAAGGGTTAGCTACACCTTC. Its protein is CASSLGDGLRVSYTF.